What follows is one TCR beta chain and its context. These data originate in a study of blood T cell repertoires in COVID-19. Study background: Samples of COVID-19 (acute and convalescent) were obtained from the United States, Italy and Spain. Sources were T cells, B-cell-depleted T cells, or PBMCs; the material itself was cDNA or gDNA.

The repertoire was sequenced with immunoSEQ multiplex PCR; TCRdb's copy has only in-frame clones and lacks some. This sample has about 190,000 clones, with more than 65% found just once. The CDR3 extends over 17 amino acids. The germline gives CDR1 SEHNR, CDR2 FQNEAQ (reference sequence). V was pared by 1 base and J by 3 bases, with 5 bases of the junction left unmatched. Recruits, aged roughly 18 to 95 years, lived in 24 US areas. Participants' own reports of clinical history determined their cohort assignment. The source material was PBMCs or T cells enriched from blood (not recorded which). The TCR sequence derives from a woman aged 45-59 years with acute COVID-19. The chain uses TRBV7-9 and TRBJ2-2, with 10 positions matching TRBD1. CDR3 sequence reads: CASSLDGDRGYTGELFF. CDR3 DNA sequence: TGTGCCAGCAGCTTAGACGGGGACAGGGGCTACACCGGGGAGCTGTTTTTT.